What follows are 3 T cell receptor beta chains derived from one specimen sequenced in a study of T-cell memory formation after mild COVID-19. TCRdb analysed the 5' RACE reads with MiXCR anew, one entry per CDR3 protein. The profile shows over 450,000 distinct CDR3 sequences, roughly 21% of them singletons. Sequenced sample: PBMCs or a T cell subset sorted from them (not recorded which). The receptors derive from an adult woman who had mild COVID-19 (a few samples of this study predate the infection). Cell type and time point are not known.

There are a few counts of this clonotype. This chain joins TRBV28 and TRBJ2-7, with 14 bases identical to TRBD2. The CDR3 spans 16 residues. Germline trimming cut 3 bases from V and 5 bases from J; bases unmatched to any gene: 6. Germline assignment: CDR1 MDHEN and CDR2 SYDVKM. CDR3 bases: TGTGCCAGCAGTTTCCCGACTAGCGGGAGGGTAAACGAGCAGTACTTC. Protein product: CASSFPTSGRVNEQYF. Looking up the rest from reference TRBV28 and TRBJ2-7 gives the full variable domain: DVKVTQSSRYLVKRTGEKVFLECVQDMDHENMFWYRQDPGLGLRLIYFSYDVKMKEKGDIPEGYSVSREKKERFSLILESASTNQTSMYLCASSFPTSGRVNEQYFGPGTRLTVT.

The CDR3 reads CASTPQGYNEQFF. The CDR3 DNA follows: TGCGCCAGCACCCCTCAAGGCTACAATGAGCAGTTCTTC. This chain links TRBV4-1 with TRBJ2-1, with D unclear. With 7 bases removed from V and 3 bases from J, the gap between germline ends came to 10 bases. From germline, CDR1 is MGHRA and CDR2 YSYEKL. This CDR3 contains 13 residues.

This chain uses TRBV20-1 with TRBJ2-7, with a weak D call TRBD2 (5 bases). Germline-derived CDR1 and CDR2 are DFQATT and SNEGSKA (reference sequence). V lost 1 base and J 4 bases, leaving 20 bases between the germline ends. This CDR3 has 16 amino acids. The CDR3 nucleotides read TGCAGTGCTAGAGCCCACCCGACCCTACGGGGATACGAGCAGTACTTC. Translated, it gives CSARAHPTLRGYEQYF.